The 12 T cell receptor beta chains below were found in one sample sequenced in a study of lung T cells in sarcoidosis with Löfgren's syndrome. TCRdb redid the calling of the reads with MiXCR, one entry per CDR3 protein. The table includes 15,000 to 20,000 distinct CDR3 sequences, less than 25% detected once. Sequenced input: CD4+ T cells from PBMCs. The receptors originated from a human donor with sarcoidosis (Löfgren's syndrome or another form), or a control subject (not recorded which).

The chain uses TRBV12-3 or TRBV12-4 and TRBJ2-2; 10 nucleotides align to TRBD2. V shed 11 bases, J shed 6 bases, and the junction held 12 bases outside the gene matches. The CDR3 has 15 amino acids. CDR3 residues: CACKVGTSVAGELFF. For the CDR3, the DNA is TGTGCCTGCAAGGTGGGGACTAGCGTCGCCGGGGAGCTGTTTTTT.

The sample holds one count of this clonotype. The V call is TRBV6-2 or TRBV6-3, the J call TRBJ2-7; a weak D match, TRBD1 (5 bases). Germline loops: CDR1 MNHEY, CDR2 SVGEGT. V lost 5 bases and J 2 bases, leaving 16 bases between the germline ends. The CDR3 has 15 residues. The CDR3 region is CASSTGAGITYEQYF. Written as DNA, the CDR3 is TGTGCCAGCAGTACTGGGGCAGGGATTACCTACGAGCAGTACTTC.

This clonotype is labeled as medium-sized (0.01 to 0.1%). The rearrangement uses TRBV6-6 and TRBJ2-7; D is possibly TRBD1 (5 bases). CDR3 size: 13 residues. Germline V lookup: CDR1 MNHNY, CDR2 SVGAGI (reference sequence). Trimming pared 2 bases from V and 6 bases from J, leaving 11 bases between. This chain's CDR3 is CASSYGAPGEQYF. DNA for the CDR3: TGTGCCAGCAGTTACGGGGCCCCCGGCGAGCAGTACTTC.

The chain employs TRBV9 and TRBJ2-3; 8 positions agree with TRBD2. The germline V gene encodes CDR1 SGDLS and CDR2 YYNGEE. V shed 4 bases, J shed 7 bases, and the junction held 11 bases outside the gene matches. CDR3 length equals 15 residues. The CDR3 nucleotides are TGTGCCAGCAGCAGAAGCGGGGGCGGGCCATATACGCAGTATTTT. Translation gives CASSRSGGGPYTQYF.

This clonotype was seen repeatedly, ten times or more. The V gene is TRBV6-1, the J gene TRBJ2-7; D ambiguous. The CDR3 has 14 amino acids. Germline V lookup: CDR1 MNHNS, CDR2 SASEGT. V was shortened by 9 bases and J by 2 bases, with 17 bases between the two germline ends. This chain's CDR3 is CASSNPPETYEQYF. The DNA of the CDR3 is TGTGCCAGTTCTAACCCACCAGAGACCTACGAGCAGTACTTC.

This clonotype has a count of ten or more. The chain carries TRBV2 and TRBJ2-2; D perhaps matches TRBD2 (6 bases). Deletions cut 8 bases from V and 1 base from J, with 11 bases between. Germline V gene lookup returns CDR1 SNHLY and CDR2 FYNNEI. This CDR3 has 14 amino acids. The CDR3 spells CASLVGGNTGELFF. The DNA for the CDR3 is TGTGCCAGCTTGGTGGGGGGGAACACCGGGGAGCTGTTTTTT.

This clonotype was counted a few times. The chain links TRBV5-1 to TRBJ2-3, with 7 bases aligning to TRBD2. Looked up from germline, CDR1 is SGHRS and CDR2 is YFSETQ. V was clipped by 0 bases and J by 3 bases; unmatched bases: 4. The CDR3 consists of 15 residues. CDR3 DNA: TGCGCCAGCAGCTTGGGCGGGAGTCGGACAGATACGCAGTATTTT. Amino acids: CASSLGGSRTDTQYF. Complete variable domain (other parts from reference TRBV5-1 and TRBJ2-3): KAGVTQTPRYLIKTRGQQVTLSCSPISGHRSVSWYQQTPGQGLQFLFEYFSETQRNKGNFPGRFSGRQFSNSRSEMNVSTLELGDSALYLCASSLGGSRTDTQYFGPGTRLTVL.

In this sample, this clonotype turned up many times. In DNA, the CDR3 is TGCAGCGTTGAACAGGTCAGCTATACAGATACGCAGTATTTT. Protein product: CSVEQVSYTDTQYF. This chain connects TRBV29-1 to TRBJ2-3; no clear D gene. Per the germline V gene, CDR1 is SQVTM and CDR2 is ANQGSEA. CDR3 length equals 14 residues. Deletions cut 2 bases from V and 3 bases from J, with 12 bases between.

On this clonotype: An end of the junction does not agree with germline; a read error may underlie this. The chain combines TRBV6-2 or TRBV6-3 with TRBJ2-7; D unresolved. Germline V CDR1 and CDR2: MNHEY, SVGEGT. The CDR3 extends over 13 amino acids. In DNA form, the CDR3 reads TGTGCCAGCAGCCAACTGGCGACATACGAGCGGTACTTC. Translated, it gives CASSQLATYERYF.

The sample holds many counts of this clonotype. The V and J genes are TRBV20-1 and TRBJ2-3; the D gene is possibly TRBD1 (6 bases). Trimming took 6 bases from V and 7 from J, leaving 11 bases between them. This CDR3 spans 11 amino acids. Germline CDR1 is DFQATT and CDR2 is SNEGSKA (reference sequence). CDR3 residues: CSATGKNTQYF. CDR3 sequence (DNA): TGCAGTGCAACAGGGAAAAATACGCAGTATTTT.

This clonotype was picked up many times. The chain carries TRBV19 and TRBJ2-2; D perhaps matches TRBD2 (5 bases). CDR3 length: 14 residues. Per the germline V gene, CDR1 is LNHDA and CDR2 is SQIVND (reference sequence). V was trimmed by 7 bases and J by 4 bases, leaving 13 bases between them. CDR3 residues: CASIGYSGTGELFF. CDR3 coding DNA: TGTGCCAGTATAGGTTACAGCGGCACCGGGGAGCTGTTTTTT.

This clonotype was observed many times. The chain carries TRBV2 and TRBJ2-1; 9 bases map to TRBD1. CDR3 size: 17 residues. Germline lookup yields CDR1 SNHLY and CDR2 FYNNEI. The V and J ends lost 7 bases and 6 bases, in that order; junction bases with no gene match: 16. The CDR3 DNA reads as TGTGCCAGCATGGGAGGACAGGGGCTGAGAGCGGGCAATGAGCAGTTCTTC. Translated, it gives CASMGGQGLRAGNEQFF. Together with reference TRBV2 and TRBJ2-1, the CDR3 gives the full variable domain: EPEVTQTPSHQVTQMGQEVILRCVPISNHLYFYWYRQILGQKVEFLVSFYNNEISEKSEIFDDQFSVERPDGSNFTLKIRSTKLEDSAMYFCASMGGQGLRAGNEQFFGPGTRLTVL.